This TCR beta chain was recorded in a study of cytomegalovirus exposure and HLA in healthy donors. This clone is medium-sized within its sample. What it binds is unknown. Measured with immunoSEQ multiplex PCR; TCRdb has only the in-frame clones, and not every one. Here the sample spans some 45,000 clones, around 94% being singletons. With 1 base clipped from V and 1 base from J, the junction kept 8 bases outside the gene matches. Germline loops: CDR1 MGHRA, CDR2 YSYEKL. The CDR3 runs to 17 residues. General observations from the study: Some TCR beta chains (around 180 of them) were listed as cytomegalovirus-associated. High sensitivity and specificity were reportedly achieved when the classifier diagnosed cytomegalovirus status.

The chain is built from TRBV4-1 and TRBJ1-1, with 8 bases identical to TRBD1. The sequencing input was PBMCs. This clonotype was obtained from a woman between 18 and 29 years old in good health and CMV-seropositive. In DNA form, the CDR3 reads TGCGCCAGCAGCCAAGGAGACGACAGGGGCGGGAACACTGAAGCTTTCTTT. As protein: CASSQGDDRGGNTEAFF.